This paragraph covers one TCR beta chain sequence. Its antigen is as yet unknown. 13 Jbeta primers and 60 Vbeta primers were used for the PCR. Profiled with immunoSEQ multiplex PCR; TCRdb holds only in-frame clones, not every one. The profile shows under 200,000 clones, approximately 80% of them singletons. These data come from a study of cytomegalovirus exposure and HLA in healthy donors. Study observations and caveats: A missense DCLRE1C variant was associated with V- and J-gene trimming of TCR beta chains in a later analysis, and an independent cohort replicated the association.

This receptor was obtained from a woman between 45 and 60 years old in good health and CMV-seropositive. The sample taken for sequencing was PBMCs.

The CDR3 DNA is TGTGCCAGCAGCCTAGGTTCTAGCGGAATTAATGAGCAGTTCTTC. This sequence encodes CASSLGSSGINEQFF. The chain combines TRBV7-9 with TRBJ2-1; 7 nucleotides align to TRBD2. Trimming removed 5 bases from V and 7 bases from J; junction bases left unmatched: 11. CDR1 SEHNR and CDR2 FQNEAQ come from the germline V gene (reference sequence). The CDR3 totals 15 residues.